This note documents a single T cell receptor (beta chain) sequence. Its antigen is as yet unknown. This entry is derived from a study of CD8+ T cells in alopecia areata. Study-level points and caveats: Sequenced scalp T cells also include alphabeta T cells resident in normal skin. Lesional scalp displayed greater clonality than normal scalp, most notably in alopecia totalis/universalis.

Germline lookup yields CDR1 SGHVS and CDR2 FNYEAQ. The CDR3 is 14 residues long. Trimming shortened V by 0 bases and J by 1 base, and 5 bases separated the two germline ends. It was from PBMCs that CD4+ and CD8+ T cells were sorted. Extracted RNA was reverse transcribed into cDNA, the sequencing template. Libraries were prepared by immunoSEQ multiplex PCR; TCRdb keeps only in-frame clonotypes and omits some of them. The sample contains about 180,000 clones, 50% to 60% of which appear only once. Sample: CD4+ T cells sorted from blood, taken at week 0. This clonotype originated in a human donor with alopecia areata. The chain joins TRBV7-6 to TRBJ2-3; TRBD2 might be the D (5 bases). The CDR3 protein is CASSLAGGTDTQYF. The CDR3 DNA reads TGTGCCAGCAGCTTAGCGGGAGGCACAGATACGCAGTATTTT.